There are many counts of the clone carrying this TCR beta chain. No antigen is known for it. The data are from a study of CD8 T cells in ankylosing spondylitis. Study conclusions and caveats: Enrichment of disease-linked clones was reportedly significant in matched ankylosing spondylitis synovial fluid. Ankylosing spondylitis blood appeared to carry a characteristic TCR beta motif of under ten highly homologous variants.

Germline CDR1 reads SNHLY; CDR2 reads FYNNEI. The V gene end was trimmed by 4 bases and the J gene end by 4 bases; junction bases not matched to a gene: 7. The CDR3 covers 15 residues. Making the TCR beta libraries involved quantitative 5'-RACE with molecular barcodes. Each CDR3 protein gets one entry after TCRdb re-called the 5' RACE reads with MiXCR. The profile shows 200,000 to 300,000 distinct CDR3 sequences, roughly 10% of them singletons. The receptor was derived from a male donor with ankylosing spondylitis or in good health (not recorded which). Specimen: blood, either unsorted or a sorted T cell fraction (not recorded which). The gene calls are TRBV2 and TRBJ2-1; 7 bases map to TRBD2. CDR3 coding DNA: TGTGCCAGCAGTGTTAGGACTAGTTATTACAATGAGCAGTTCTTC. The encoded protein is CASSVRTSYYNEQFF.